Sequencing of this T cell receptor (beta chain) was carried out in a study of T cells in tuberculosis. The data were produced by immunoSEQ multiplex PCR, yet TCRdb's version contains in-frame clones alone and is incomplete. The sample carries 25,000 to 35,000 clones, 95% to 96% recorded once. This CDR3 comprises 14 residues. Germline V gene sequence: CDR1 SGHRS, CDR2 YFSETQ. V lost 5 bases and J lost 10, with 22 bases in between. The source material was PBMCs. The chain links TRBV5-1 to TRBJ2-7; D perhaps matches TRBD1 (5 bases). The sequence derives from a donor aged 10-29 years with latent tuberculosis or without tuberculosis infection. The CDR3 here is CASSSSPVEGVQYF. In DNA form, the CDR3 reads TGCGCCAGCAGTTCCTCCCCGGTGGAAGGGGTCCAGTACTTC. The whole variable domain, remainder taken from reference TRBV5-1 and TRBJ2-7, is KAGVTQTPRYLIKTRGQQVTLSCSPISGHRSVSWYQQTPGQGLQFLFEYFSETQRNKGNFPGRFSGRQFSNSRSEMNVSTLELGDSALYLCASSSSPVEGVQYFGPGTRLTVT.